This is a list of T cell receptor beta chains from one sample in a study of shared clonotypes between healthy human individuals. Libraries were prepared by immunoSEQ multiplex PCR; TCRdb keeps only in-frame clonotypes and omits some of them. The sample holds 2 million to 2.5 million clones, over 90% seen once. The sequenced material came from naive CD4+ T cells from PBMCs. These receptors all stem from a man between 18 and 35 years old in good health. Some clones in this sample may be carry-over from other donors' samples. Each CDR3 is given with its conserved first and last residue. The order of the fields is V gene, J gene, D gene, CDR3 length, clone size, CDR3 DNA, CDR3 protein. D genes are given only for firm matches. The size entry is marked missing in some rows and otherwise reads once, few, many or a size class.

TRBV20-1	TRBJ2-7	-	10	once	TGCAGTGCCGGAGAATACGAGCAGTACTTC	CSAGEYEQYF
TRBV19	TRBJ2-2	-	15	-	TGTGCCAGTAGTCAAACAGAAACAAACACCGGGGAGCTGTTTTTT	CASSQTETNTGELFF
TRBV5-1	TRBJ1-1	-	15	-	TGCGCCAGCAGCCCTCGTGGATACGCCAACACTGAAGCTTTCTTT	CASSPRGYANTEAFF
TRBV7-2	TRBJ2-2	TRBD1	15	-	TGTGCCAGCAGCTACCAGGGGGTAGGCACCGGGGAGCTGTTTTTT	CASSYQGVGTGELFF
TRBV28	TRBJ2-7	-	12	-	TGTGCCAGCAGTTTACTAGGCGCCGAGCAGTACTTC	CASSLLGAEQYF
TRBV5-1	TRBJ2-5	-	16	-	TGCGCCAGCAGCCCCACCGGACCCCACGAGGGCGAGACCCAGTACTTC	CASSPTGPHEGETQYF
TRBV10-3	TRBJ1-5	-	14	-	TGTGCCATCAGTGAGGGGCAGGCCACTCTGCCCCAGCATTTT	CAISEGQATLPQHF
TRBV18	TRBJ2-5	-	14	-	TGTGCCAGCTCAGCTTCTGGGAACCAAGAGACCCAGTACTTC	CASSASGNQETQYF
TRBV2	TRBJ1-4	-	16	-	TGTGCCAGCAGTACCCAAGGCCCAGCAACTAATGAAAAACTGTTTTTT	CASSTQGPATNEKLFF
TRBV19	TRBJ2-1	TRBD1	14	-	TGTGCCAGTAGTATACAGGGGGCTAAGAATGAGCAGTTCTTC	CASSIQGAKNEQFF
TRBV19	TRBJ2-7	TRBD2	14	-	TGTGCCAGTAGTACCCAAGGACTAGCATCCGAGCAGTACTTC	CASSTQGLASEQYF
TRBV18	TRBJ1-2	-	15	-	TGTGCCAGCTCACCACAGGAGTCGGGGGCGTATGGCTACACCTTC	CASSPQESGAYGYTF
TRBV2	TRBJ2-2	TRBD1	13	once	TGTGCCAGCAAACAGGGGGCTTCCGGGGAGCTGTTTTTT	CASKQGASGELFF
TRBV6-6	TRBJ2-1	TRBD1	12	-	TGTGCCAGCAGCGTCAGGGGGAATGAGCAGTTCTTC	CASSVRGNEQFF
TRBV28	TRBJ2-7	-	12	-	TGTGCCAGCAGTCTCCCCTACTACGAGCAGTACTTC	CASSLPYYEQYF
TRBV14	TRBJ1-2	-	15	-	TGTGCCAGCAGCCAAGCTATGGGGGGAAGGTATGGCTACACCTTC	CASSQAMGGRYGYTF
TRBV30	TRBJ2-6	-	18	once	TGTGCCTGGAGTCCCACCGGGACATCTTACTCTGGGGCCAACGTCCTGACTTTC	CAWSPTGTSYSGANVLTF
TRBV5-1	TRBJ1-2	-	13	few	TGCGCCAGCAGCTTGGGGACAGCCTATGGCTACACCTTC	CASSLGTAYGYTF
TRBV7-2	TRBJ2-1	TRBD2	16	-	TGTGCCAGCAGCGCCCAGGGGACTAGCGGGAGTTATGAGCAGTTCTTC	CASSAQGTSGSYEQFF
TRBV9	TRBJ2-2	TRBD2	15	-	TGTGCCAGCAGCGGCCTTAGCGGGGCGCACGGGGAGCTGTTTTTT	CASSGLSGAHGELFF
TRBV15	TRBJ2-3	-	15	-	TGTGCCACCAGCGGGCGAAGGGGGAAAACAGATACGCAGTATTTT	CATSGRRGKTDTQYF
TRBV29-1	TRBJ2-1	-	11	-	TGCAGCGTTGATTCCGTGGGGAAGCAGTTCTTC	CSVDSVGKQFF
TRBV28	TRBJ1-4	-	15	once	TGTGCCAGCAGTTTGGAGGGCGGGGTGGGAGAAAAACTGTTTTTT	CASSLEGGVGEKLFF
TRBV7-2	TRBJ1-2	-	14	once	TGTGCCAGCAGCTTAGCCGTGGCTGACTATGGCTACACCTTC	CASSLAVADYGYTF